The rows below give T cell receptor beta chains drawn from one sample of a study of human T cells and chemical hapten exposure. MiXCR, applied by TCRdb to the RACE reads, yields one record per CDR3 protein. The sample has 180,000 or so distinct CDR3 sequences; more than 12% are singletons. Material: whole blood, obtained in connection with sensitization to the hapten diphenylcyclopropenone (DPC). The receptor set was obtained from a woman in her thirties with alopecia areata. Some clones in this sample may be carry-over from other donors' samples. Both conserved end residues are part of each CDR3. Fields, in order: CDR3 DNA, CDR3 protein, D gene, J gene, V gene, clone size. The D gene is left open where the match is weak. Some rows mark clone size as missing; the rest say once, few, many or name a class of expanded clone.

TGTGCCAGCAGCCATTTGTTGAACACTGAAGCTTTCTTT | CASSHLLNTEAFF | - | TRBJ1-1 | TRBV3-1 | many
TGCAGTGCTACTAACCCCGGGACTAGCACAGATACGCAGTATTTT | CSATNPGTSTDTQYF | - | TRBJ2-3 | TRBV20-1 | few
TGTGCCAGCAGTAGGTGGACTAGCGGGGGAAACACCGGGGAGCTGTTTTTT | CASSRWTSGGNTGELFF | TRBD2 | TRBJ2-2 | TRBV6-1 | -
TGTGCCAGCAGCGTAACCCCAGCGGGGTCTAGCACAGATACGCAGTATTTT | CASSVTPAGSSTDTQYF | TRBD2 | TRBJ2-3 | TRBV9 | many
TGTGCCAGCTCACCACTCTCCGGGACAGGGGATGAAAAACTGTTTTTT | CASSPLSGTGDEKLFF | TRBD1 | TRBJ1-4 | TRBV18 | -
TGTGCCAGCTCACCACGGACGATCGGAAACACCATATATTTT | CASSPRTIGNTIYF | - | TRBJ1-3 | TRBV18 | few
TGTGCCAGCAGTTTAGTTGAGGGTGGAGAGACCCAGTACTTC | CASSLVEGGETQYF | - | TRBJ2-5 | TRBV12-3/TRBV12-4 | few
TGTGCCAGCAGCTTAGTGGGGAATAATTCACCCCTCCACTTT | CASSLVGNNSPLHF | - | TRBJ1-6 | TRBV7-8 | many
TGCAGTGCCCCAGGGGTCTTTTTCGGGGGGACCAATGAGCAGTTCTTC | CSAPGVFFGGTNEQFF | - | TRBJ2-1 | TRBV20-1 | few
TGTGCCAGCAGTTACTCAGCACTGGGACTAGCGGGGGGAAATGAGCAGTTCTTC | CASSYSALGLAGGNEQFF | TRBD2 | TRBJ2-1 | TRBV6-5 | -
TGCAGTGCCGGGGACCACCGGGAGGTCAGTCAGCCCCAGCATTTT | CSAGDHREVSQPQHF | - | TRBJ1-5 | TRBV20-1 | -
TGCAGTGCTAGGGCTATGACTAGCGGAGCCCCGTGGACGCAGTATTTT | CSARAMTSGAPWTQYF | TRBD2 | TRBJ2-3 | TRBV20-1 | few
TGTGCCAGCTCACAACAACACCTTTCTGGGGCCAACGTCCTGACTTTC | CASSQQHLSGANVLTF | - | TRBJ2-6 | TRBV18 | -
TGTGCCAGCAGACCCGGACGGTATAGCAATCAGCCCCAGCATTTT | CASRPGRYSNQPQHF | - | TRBJ1-5 | TRBV6-5 | -
TGCGCCAGCAGCCAAGAGTATCTGGGTGCCAAAAACATTCAGTACTTC | CASSQEYLGAKNIQYF | - | TRBJ2-4 | TRBV4-3 | -
TGTGCCAGCAGTCTATTAGCGGGGTCTCAAGAGACCCAGTACTTC | CASSLLAGSQETQYF | TRBD2 | TRBJ2-5 | TRBV12-3/TRBV12-4 | few
TGTGCCAGCAGCCCAGGGGGCACTGAAGCTTTCTTT | CASSPGGTEAFF | TRBD1 | TRBJ1-1 | TRBV6-6 | many
TGTGCCAGCAGTCGACCCCAATCGGGGCAGTTCTTC | CASSRPQSGQFF | - | TRBJ2-1 | TRBV6-2/TRBV6-3 | few
TGCGCCAGCAGCCAAGAGGTCGAGGTAGCGGGATTGAGGTTC | CASSQEVEVAGLRF | TRBD2 | TRBJ2-4 | TRBV4-1 | -
TGCAGCGTATCGTGGGGAGGGGAAGCTTTCTTT | CSVSWGGEAFF | - | TRBJ1-1 | TRBV29-1 | -
TGTGCCAGTAGTATAACCCCTAGCGGGGGATATAACAATGAGCAGTTCTTC | CASSITPSGGYNNEQFF | TRBD2 | TRBJ2-1 | TRBV19 | many
TGTGCCAGCAGCGCACCCCTCAACACTGAAGCTTTCTTT | CASSAPLNTEAFF | - | TRBJ1-1 | TRBV2 | -
TGTGCCAGCAGCTTAGTAGGTGGATTTACCGGGGAGCTGTTTTTT | CASSLVGGFTGELFF | - | TRBJ2-2 | TRBV7-9 | few
TGCAGTGCTAGAGGTCAAGGGGCCTCCTACAATGAGCAGTTCTTC | CSARGQGASYNEQFF | - | TRBJ2-1 | TRBV20-1 | -
TGTGCCACCAGTGATCCCTCCGGGGGGAGGAATGAGCAGTTCTTC | CATSDPSGGRNEQFF | TRBD2 | TRBJ2-1 | TRBV24-1 | -
TGTGCCAGCAGTTACTTCGGTCAGCCCCAGCATTTT | CASSYFGQPQHF | - | TRBJ1-5 | TRBV2 | many
TGTGCCAGCAGAACAGGGATCTCTGGGGCCAACGTCCTGACTTTC | CASRTGISGANVLTF | - | TRBJ2-6 | TRBV12-3/TRBV12-4 | many
TGCAGCGTTGCCCTTATCACCGGGGAGCTGTTTTTT | CSVALITGELFF | - | TRBJ2-2 | TRBV29-1 | -
TGTGCCAGCAATAGCGTGAGTTACGAGCAGTACTTC | CASNSVSYEQYF | - | TRBJ2-7 | TRBV6-2/TRBV6-3 | many
TGTGCCAGCAGGGACAGCCTCTTGGGGGCCAACGTCCTGACTTTC | CASRDSLLGANVLTF | - | TRBJ2-6 | TRBV6-6 | -
TGTGCCAGCTCTCCGACAGTAAACACTGAAGCTTTCTTT | CASSPTVNTEAFF | - | TRBJ1-1 | TRBV18 | few
TGTGCCAGCAGCCTGGGGCGGCTTACTGGCTACACCTTC | CASSLGRLTGYTF | - | TRBJ1-2 | TRBV7-2 | -
TGTGCCAGCAGTTTTCTACAGGGGACTAATGAAAAACTGTTTTTT | CASSFLQGTNEKLFF | TRBD1 | TRBJ1-4 | TRBV6-2/TRBV6-3 | few
TGCAGTGCTGAGCCTAGTTCCTACGAGCAGTACTTC | CSAEPSSYEQYF | - | TRBJ2-7 | TRBV20-1 | -
TGTGCCACTAGCATTAGGACAACTTATGGCTACACCTTC | CATSIRTTYGYTF | - | TRBJ1-2 | TRBV28 | -